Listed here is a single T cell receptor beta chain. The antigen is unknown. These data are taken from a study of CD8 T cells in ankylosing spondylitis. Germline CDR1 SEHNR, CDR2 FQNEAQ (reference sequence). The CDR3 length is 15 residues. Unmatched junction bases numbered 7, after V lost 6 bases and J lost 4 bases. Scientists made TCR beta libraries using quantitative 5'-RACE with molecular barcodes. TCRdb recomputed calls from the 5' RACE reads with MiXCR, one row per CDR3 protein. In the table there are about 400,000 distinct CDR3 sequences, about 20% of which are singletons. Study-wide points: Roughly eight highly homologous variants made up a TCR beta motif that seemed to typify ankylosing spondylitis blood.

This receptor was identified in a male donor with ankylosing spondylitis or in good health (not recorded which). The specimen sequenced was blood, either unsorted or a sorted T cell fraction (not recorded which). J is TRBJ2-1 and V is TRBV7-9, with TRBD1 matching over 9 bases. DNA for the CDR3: TGTGCCAGCAGGCACCGGGACAGGGATTACAATGAGCAGTTCTTC. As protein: CASRHRDRDYNEQFF.